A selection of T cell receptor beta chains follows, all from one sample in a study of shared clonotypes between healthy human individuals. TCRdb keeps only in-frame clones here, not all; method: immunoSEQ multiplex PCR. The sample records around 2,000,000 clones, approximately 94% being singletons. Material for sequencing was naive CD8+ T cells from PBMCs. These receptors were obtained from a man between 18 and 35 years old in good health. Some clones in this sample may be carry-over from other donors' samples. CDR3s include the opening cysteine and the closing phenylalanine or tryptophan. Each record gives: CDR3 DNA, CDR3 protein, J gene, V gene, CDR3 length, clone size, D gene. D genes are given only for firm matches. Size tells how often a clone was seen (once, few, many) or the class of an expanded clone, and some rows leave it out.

CDR3nt: TGTGCCAGCAGTTGGGGGTGGGGGTCAGATACGCAGTATTTT
CDR3aa: CASSWGWGSDTQYF
j_gene: TRBJ2-3
v_gene: TRBV28
len: 14
abundance: -
d_gene: -

CDR3nt: TGTGCCAGCAGTTCCAGACCTACAGGGTTCATCCTACGGGATACGCAGTATTTT
CDR3aa: CASSSRPTGFILRDTQYF
j_gene: TRBJ2-3
v_gene: TRBV27
len: 18
abundance: -
d_gene: -

CDR3nt: TGTGCCAGCAGTTTAGGGTCTAGCGGGAGCAATGAGCAGTTCTTC
CDR3aa: CASSLGSSGSNEQFF
j_gene: TRBJ2-1
v_gene: TRBV27
len: 15
abundance: -
d_gene: TRBD2

CDR3nt: TGCAGCGTTCCTGACAGAGCTAACTATGGCTACACCTTC
CDR3aa: CSVPDRANYGYTF
j_gene: TRBJ1-2
v_gene: TRBV29-1
len: 13
abundance: -
d_gene: -

CDR3nt: TGTGCCAGCAGCGGGAAAGGGACAGGTTTCCCCGGGGAGCTGTTTTTT
CDR3aa: CASSGKGTGFPGELFF
j_gene: TRBJ2-2
v_gene: TRBV9
len: 16
abundance: -
d_gene: TRBD1

CDR3nt: TGTGCCAGCAGTGAATATCGGCAGTATAGCAATCAGCCCCAGCATTTT
CDR3aa: CASSEYRQYSNQPQHF
j_gene: TRBJ1-5
v_gene: TRBV6-1
len: 16
abundance: -
d_gene: -

CDR3nt: TGTGCCAGCAGCACCCGAGGTATGAAGTTTTCAAACACCGGGGAGCTGTTTTTT
CDR3aa: CASSTRGMKFSNTGELFF
j_gene: TRBJ2-2
v_gene: TRBV13
len: 18
abundance: -
d_gene: -

CDR3nt: TGTGCCAGCAGCGTAGTAAAGGGGGACCTCCTGCACTTC
CDR3aa: CASSVVKGDLLHF
j_gene: TRBJ2-4
v_gene: TRBV9
len: 13
abundance: -
d_gene: -

CDR3nt: TGCGCCAGCAGCCAAGATATGTTCCGTAACATGAACACTGAAGCTTTCTTT
CDR3aa: CASSQDMFRNMNTEAFF
j_gene: TRBJ1-1
v_gene: TRBV4-3
len: 17
abundance: -
d_gene: -

CDR3nt: TGTGCCAGCAGTCCCACGTCTTGGGGTGAGCAGTTCTTC
CDR3aa: CASSPTSWGEQFF
j_gene: TRBJ2-1
v_gene: TRBV6-5
len: 13
abundance: -
d_gene: -

CDR3nt: TGCGCCAGCAGTCATCGTCCAGGACCCTCGACCAACGTCCTGACTTTC
CDR3aa: CASSHRPGPSTNVLTF
j_gene: TRBJ2-6
v_gene: TRBV23-1
len: 16
abundance: -
d_gene: -

CDR3nt: TGTGCCAGCAGGGATCGGGGGGCCTCCTACGAGCAGTACTTC
CDR3aa: CASRDRGASYEQYF
j_gene: TRBJ2-7
v_gene: TRBV28
len: 14
abundance: -
d_gene: -

CDR3nt: TGTGCCAGCAGTCCCTTGACAGGGTTCCAAGAGACCCAGTACTTC
CDR3aa: CASSPLTGFQETQYF
j_gene: TRBJ2-5
v_gene: TRBV27
len: 15
abundance: -
d_gene: TRBD1

CDR3nt: TGTGCCAGCAGCGGGAGGGCCACAAAGGGGGAAAAACTGTTTTTT
CDR3aa: CASSGRATKGEKLFF
j_gene: TRBJ1-4
v_gene: TRBV7-9
len: 15
abundance: -
d_gene: -

CDR3nt: TGTGCCAGCAGTTTTTACCCCCCTATGGGTGCGGGCGAGCAGTACTTC
CDR3aa: CASSFYPPMGAGEQYF
j_gene: TRBJ2-7
v_gene: TRBV27
len: 16
abundance: once
d_gene: -

CDR3nt: TGTGCCACCTCAGCGGGCTACGAGCAGTACTTC
CDR3aa: CATSAGYEQYF
j_gene: TRBJ2-7
v_gene: TRBV15
len: 11
abundance: -
d_gene: -

CDR3nt: TGTGCCAGCAGTGCCAACAGACAGGTCAGGTACAATGAGCAGTTCTTC
CDR3aa: CASSANRQVRYNEQFF
j_gene: TRBJ2-1
v_gene: TRBV2
len: 16
abundance: -
d_gene: -

CDR3nt: TGTGCCGGGTTAGAAACTACTGGGGCCAACGTCCTGACTTTC
CDR3aa: CAGLETTGANVLTF
j_gene: TRBJ2-6
v_gene: TRBV7-9
len: 14
abundance: -
d_gene: -

CDR3nt: TGTGCCAGCAGCCCCCGGACTAGCGGGAGCGCCAACGAGCAGTACTTC
CDR3aa: CASSPRTSGSANEQYF
j_gene: TRBJ2-7
v_gene: TRBV7-9
len: 16
abundance: -
d_gene: TRBD2

CDR3nt: TGCAGCGTTGAAGGCGGGCACTTGCCTAACTATGGCTACACCTTC
CDR3aa: CSVEGGHLPNYGYTF
j_gene: TRBJ1-2
v_gene: TRBV29-1
len: 15
abundance: -
d_gene: -

CDR3nt: TGTGCCAGCAGCGTTAGCGGGAGTGGGGACACCGGGGAGCTGTTTTTT
CDR3aa: CASSVSGSGDTGELFF
j_gene: TRBJ2-2
v_gene: TRBV9
len: 16
abundance: -
d_gene: TRBD2

CDR3nt: TGTGCCAGTAGTATAGACAGAGCTAGCACAGATACGCAGTATTTT
CDR3aa: CASSIDRASTDTQYF
j_gene: TRBJ2-3
v_gene: TRBV19
len: 15
abundance: -
d_gene: -

CDR3nt: TGCAGCGTTGAAGGCGGTGGGTTCTATGGCTACACCTTC
CDR3aa: CSVEGGGFYGYTF
j_gene: TRBJ1-2
v_gene: TRBV29-1
len: 13
abundance: -
d_gene: -

CDR3nt: TGTGCCAGCAGCTTGGGCGGGACTAGCTCCTACGAGCAGTACTTC
CDR3aa: CASSLGGTSSYEQYF
j_gene: TRBJ2-7
v_gene: TRBV5-6
len: 15
abundance: -
d_gene: TRBD2

CDR3nt: TGTGCCAGCAGTCCCCGACAGCCTGGCGGTGGCACCATATATTTT
CDR3aa: CASSPRQPGGGTIYF
j_gene: TRBJ1-3
v_gene: TRBV27
len: 15
abundance: -
d_gene: -

CDR3nt: TGTGCCACCAGCTTTTACAGGGAGAGGCCTAATGAAAAACTGTTTTTT
CDR3aa: CATSFYRERPNEKLFF
j_gene: TRBJ1-4
v_gene: TRBV15
len: 16
abundance: -
d_gene: -

CDR3nt: TGTGCCGTTCGCGGGAGTAGGACCTACGAGCAGTACTTC
CDR3aa: CAVRGSRTYEQYF
j_gene: TRBJ2-7
v_gene: TRBV6-6
len: 13
abundance: -
d_gene: TRBD2